Listed below are T cell receptor beta chains from one sample, sequenced in a study of T cells in Graves' hyperthyroidism and ophthalmopathy. TCRdb re-called the multiplex PCR reads with MiXCR, one entry per CDR3 protein. The data contain about 400,000 distinct CDR3 sequences, over 12% of them singletons. Specimen: blood. These receptors originate from a man aged 50-60 years with Graves' ophthalmopathy. Both conserved end residues are part of each CDR3. A D gene is named only where the DNA matches it firmly. Part of the rows lack a size; the others show once, few, many or a class for expanded clones.

abundance: NA; d_gene: NA; v_gene: TRBV5-1; j_gene: TRBJ2-7; CDR3nt: TGCGCCAGCAGCTCCATCCCTAATGGAGCGCGTACCTACGAGCAGTACTTC; CDR3aa: CASSSIPNGARTYEQYF
abundance: many; d_gene: TRBD1; v_gene: TRBV10-3; j_gene: TRBJ1-5; CDR3nt: TGTGCCATTTCTCAGGGGGGAGGCAATCAGCCCCAGCATTTT; CDR3aa: CAISQGGGNQPQHF
abundance: many; d_gene: NA; v_gene: TRBV20-1; j_gene: TRBJ2-3; CDR3nt: TGCAGTGCCATACCTTGGAACACAGATACGCAGTATTTT; CDR3aa: CSAIPWNTDTQYF
abundance: NA; d_gene: NA; v_gene: TRBV7-2; j_gene: TRBJ2-7; CDR3nt: TGTGCCAGCAGCTTGCGGGGTGAACGGTTAGGGGAGCAGTACTTC; CDR3aa: CASSLRGERLGEQYF
abundance: NA; d_gene: NA; v_gene: TRBV28; j_gene: TRBJ1-1; CDR3nt: TGTGCCAGCAGTTTATCGCCGGGCACTGAAGCTTTCTTT; CDR3aa: CASSLSPGTEAFF
abundance: many; d_gene: TRBD1; v_gene: TRBV4-1; j_gene: TRBJ2-1; CDR3nt: TGCGCCAGCAGCCCCCTCCTGGCGGGACAGGGGGAAGAGCAGTTCTTC; CDR3aa: CASSPLLAGQGEEQFF
abundance: many; d_gene: TRBD2; v_gene: TRBV12-3/TRBV12-4; j_gene: TRBJ2-3; CDR3nt: TGTGCCAGCAGGAAAAGCGGGGGTGGTACAGATACGCAGTATTTT; CDR3aa: CASRKSGGGTDTQYF
abundance: many; d_gene: TRBD1; v_gene: TRBV20-1; j_gene: TRBJ1-2; CDR3nt: TGCAGTTCTCCCAGGACAGGGGTTAATGGCTACACCTTC; CDR3aa: CSSPRTGVNGYTF
abundance: NA; d_gene: NA; v_gene: TRBV5-1; j_gene: TRBJ2-5; CDR3nt: TGCGCCAGCTCCGGAACAGGGTTGTCGGTGTCGGGGGGAGAGACCCAGTACTTC; CDR3aa: CASSGTGLSVSGGETQYF
abundance: many; d_gene: NA; v_gene: TRBV30; j_gene: TRBJ1-1; CDR3nt: TGTGCCTGGAGCATCCGGACGGTCAAGAACACTGAAGCTTTCTTT; CDR3aa: CAWSIRTVKNTEAFF
abundance: few; d_gene: NA; v_gene: TRBV14; j_gene: TRBJ2-5; CDR3nt: TGTGCCAGCAGCCAAGAGTGGATTCTTCAGGAGACCCAGTACTTC; CDR3aa: CASSQEWILQETQYF
abundance: many; d_gene: TRBD2; v_gene: TRBV6-2/TRBV6-3; j_gene: TRBJ2-1; CDR3nt: TGTGCCAGCAGTTACACTAGTAGCGGGAGAGGCAATGAGCAGTTCTTC; CDR3aa: CASSYTSSGRGNEQFF
abundance: once; d_gene: TRBD1; v_gene: TRBV15; j_gene: TRBJ1-3; CDR3nt: TGTGCCACCAGCAGACAGGGGGGACAGGGTGGGGGATTCTCTGGAAACACCATATATTTT; CDR3aa: CATSRQGGQGGGFSGNTIYF
abundance: many; d_gene: TRBD2; v_gene: TRBV18; j_gene: TRBJ2-3; CDR3nt: TGTGCCAGCTCATCGCGGGAGCGTAGCTATACGCAGTATTTT; CDR3aa: CASSSRERSYTQYF
abundance: many; d_gene: NA; v_gene: TRBV7-8; j_gene: TRBJ2-7; CDR3nt: TGTGCCAGCAGCTTACCGGAATCCTACGAGCAGTACTTC; CDR3aa: CASSLPESYEQYF
abundance: few; d_gene: TRBD2; v_gene: TRBV2; j_gene: TRBJ2-2; CDR3nt: TGTGCCAGCAGGGAACTAGCGGGAGCATCGTACACCGGGGAGCTGTTTTTT; CDR3aa: CASRELAGASYTGELFF
abundance: NA; d_gene: NA; v_gene: TRBV27; j_gene: TRBJ2-1; CDR3nt: TGTGCCAGCAGTTTTCGCCCAAGGACGGCGGGTGAGCAGTTCTTC; CDR3aa: CASSFRPRTAGEQFF
abundance: many; d_gene: TRBD2; v_gene: TRBV2; j_gene: TRBJ2-5; CDR3nt: TGTGCCAGCACCGCTAGCGGGAGGGCCCAAGAGACCCAGTACTTC; CDR3aa: CASTASGRAQETQYF
abundance: NA; d_gene: NA; v_gene: TRBV20-1; j_gene: TRBJ2-5; CDR3nt: TGCAGTGCTAGAGACACGTATCCGGGAGAGACCCAGTACTTC; CDR3aa: CSARDTYPGETQYF
abundance: few; d_gene: NA; v_gene: TRBV5-5; j_gene: TRBJ1-3; CDR3nt: TGTGCCAGCAGTTCTACTGGTGTTACTGGAAACACCATATATTTT; CDR3aa: CASSSTGVTGNTIYF
abundance: few; d_gene: NA; v_gene: TRBV7-2; j_gene: TRBJ2-2; CDR3nt: TGTGCCAGCAGCTTAATCGGCGGGACGAACACCGGGGAGCTGTTTTTT; CDR3aa: CASSLIGGTNTGELFF
abundance: NA; d_gene: NA; v_gene: TRBV9; j_gene: TRBJ2-1; CDR3nt: TGTGCCAGCAGCGTAGGGCGGGATGAGCGCTCCTACAATGAGCAGTTCTTC; CDR3aa: CASSVGRDERSYNEQFF
abundance: few; d_gene: NA; v_gene: TRBV24-1; j_gene: TRBJ2-6; CDR3nt: TGTGCCACCAGTGAGCCCGGTTACTCTGGGGCCAACGTCCTGACTTTC; CDR3aa: CATSEPGYSGANVLTF
abundance: many; d_gene: NA; v_gene: TRBV7-8; j_gene: TRBJ2-2; CDR3nt: TGTGCCAGCAGCATACACCAGACTCGTTTGAACACCGGGGAGCTGTTTTTT; CDR3aa: CASSIHQTRLNTGELFF
abundance: few; d_gene: NA; v_gene: TRBV19; j_gene: TRBJ2-4; CDR3nt: TGTGCCAGTAGTACACGGGGGGCCAAAAACATTCAGTACTTC; CDR3aa: CASSTRGAKNIQYF
abundance: many; d_gene: NA; v_gene: TRBV12-3/TRBV12-4; j_gene: TRBJ1-5; CDR3nt: TGTGCCAGCAGTCTCGGACCGCTAAGTGATCAGCCCCAGCATTTT; CDR3aa: CASSLGPLSDQPQHF
abundance: many; d_gene: NA; v_gene: TRBV10-1; j_gene: TRBJ2-3; CDR3nt: TGCGCCACCGCAGACAACACAGATACGCAGTATTTT; CDR3aa: CATADNTDTQYF
abundance: NA; d_gene: TRBD1; v_gene: TRBV12-3/TRBV12-4; j_gene: TRBJ1-4; CDR3nt: TGTGCCACGCTAAGGGACAGTAATGAAAAACTGTTTTTT; CDR3aa: CATLRDSNEKLFF
abundance: few; d_gene: NA; v_gene: TRBV20-1; j_gene: TRBJ2-7; CDR3nt: TGCAGTGCTACCCTAGGGTCGGACGGGGGCGAGCAGTACTTC; CDR3aa: CSATLGSDGGEQYF
abundance: NA; d_gene: TRBD2; v_gene: TRBV20-1; j_gene: TRBJ2-7; CDR3nt: TGCAGTGCTAGAGGGACTAGCGGGAGTTTCTACGAGCAGTACTTC; CDR3aa: CSARGTSGSFYEQYF
abundance: many; d_gene: NA; v_gene: TRBV20-1; j_gene: TRBJ2-3; CDR3nt: TGCAGTGCTAGAGATGGGCCCGATACGCAGTATTTT; CDR3aa: CSARDGPDTQYF
abundance: NA; d_gene: NA; v_gene: TRBV12-3/TRBV12-4; j_gene: TRBJ1-3; CDR3nt: TGTGCCAGCAGTCGACAGCTAGCGTTTGCCGGAAACACCATATATTTT; CDR3aa: CASSRQLAFAGNTIYF
abundance: many; d_gene: TRBD2; v_gene: TRBV14; j_gene: TRBJ2-2; CDR3nt: TGTGCCAGCAGCCCCGGACTAGCGATTACCGGGGAGCTGTTTTTT; CDR3aa: CASSPGLAITGELFF
abundance: many; d_gene: TRBD2; v_gene: TRBV29-1; j_gene: TRBJ2-5; CDR3nt: TGCAGCGTTAGAGGGACTAGCGGGCAGACCCAGTACTTC; CDR3aa: CSVRGTSGQTQYF
abundance: many; d_gene: NA; v_gene: TRBV24-1; j_gene: TRBJ1-4; CDR3nt: TGTGCCACCAGTGATTTGCGGGTCGAGGGTGAAAAACTGTTTTTT; CDR3aa: CATSDLRVEGEKLFF
abundance: many; d_gene: NA; v_gene: TRBV30; j_gene: TRBJ2-2; CDR3nt: TGTGCCTCACGAGATAACACCGGGGAGCTGTTTTTT; CDR3aa: CASRDNTGELFF
abundance: many; d_gene: NA; v_gene: TRBV2; j_gene: TRBJ2-7; CDR3nt: TGTGCCAGCACCCAGGGGATAGGACGAACCTACGAGCAGTACTTC; CDR3aa: CASTQGIGRTYEQYF
abundance: many; d_gene: NA; v_gene: TRBV2; j_gene: TRBJ2-7; CDR3nt: TGTGCCAGCAGTGAGTCCAGGGATGGCTACGAGCAGTACTTC; CDR3aa: CASSESRDGYEQYF
abundance: many; d_gene: NA; v_gene: TRBV30; j_gene: TRBJ1-1; CDR3nt: TGTGCCTGCGCCCCCGAAGCTTTCTTT; CDR3aa: CACAPEAFF
abundance: many; d_gene: NA; v_gene: TRBV7-3; j_gene: TRBJ2-1; CDR3nt: TGTGCCAGCAGCTTATCAGGGATTATAAGCGGGACATCCTACAATGAGCAGTTCTTC; CDR3aa: CASSLSGIISGTSYNEQFF
abundance: NA; d_gene: NA; v_gene: TRBV19; j_gene: TRBJ2-7; CDR3nt: TGTGCCAGTAGTATTGACGGGAGTAACGAGCAGTACTTC; CDR3aa: CASSIDGSNEQYF